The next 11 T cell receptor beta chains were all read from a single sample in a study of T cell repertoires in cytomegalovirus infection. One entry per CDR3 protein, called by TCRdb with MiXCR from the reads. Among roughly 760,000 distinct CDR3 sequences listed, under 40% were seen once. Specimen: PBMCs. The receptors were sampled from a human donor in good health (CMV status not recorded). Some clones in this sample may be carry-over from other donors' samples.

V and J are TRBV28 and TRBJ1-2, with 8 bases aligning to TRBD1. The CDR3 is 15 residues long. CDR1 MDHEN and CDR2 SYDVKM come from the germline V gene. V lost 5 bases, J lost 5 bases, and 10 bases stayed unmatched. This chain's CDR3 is CASSPNPGQGYGYTF. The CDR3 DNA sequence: TGTGCCAGCAGTCCCAACCCCGGACAGGGATATGGCTACACCTTC.

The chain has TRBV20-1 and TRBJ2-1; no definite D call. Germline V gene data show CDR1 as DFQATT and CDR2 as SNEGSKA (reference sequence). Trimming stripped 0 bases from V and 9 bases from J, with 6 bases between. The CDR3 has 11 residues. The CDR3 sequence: CSARDWGEQFF. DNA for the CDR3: TGCAGTGCTAGAGATTGGGGTGAGCAGTTCTTC.

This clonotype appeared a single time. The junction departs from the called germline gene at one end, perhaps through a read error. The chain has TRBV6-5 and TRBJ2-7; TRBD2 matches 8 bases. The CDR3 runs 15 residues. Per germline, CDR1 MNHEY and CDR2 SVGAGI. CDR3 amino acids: CARSTNRGRTHEQYF. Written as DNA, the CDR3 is TGTGCCCGCAGTACCAACCGCGGGAGGACCCACGAGCAGTACTTC.

The CDR3 spells CATRTGMGEQYF. The CDR3 DNA sequence: TGTGCCACGCGGACAGGGATGGGCGAGCAGTACTTC. The chain recombines TRBV6-1 with TRBJ2-7; 8 bases are shared with TRBD1. Germline V gives CDR1 MNHNS, CDR2 SASEGT. The CDR3 length is 12 residues. The V segment lost 10 bases and the J segment 6 bases; nucleotides outside the gene matches: 8.

The CDR3 sequence: CASSSQGQGKSPLHF. The CDR3 DNA reads TGTGCCAGCAGTTCCCAGGGACAGGGGAAATCACCCCTCCACTTT. V usage is TRBV6-1 and J usage is TRBJ1-6, with TRBD1 identical over 10 bases. The CDR3 totals 15 residues. The V and J ends lost 5 bases and 10 bases, in that order; junction bases with no gene match: 8. Germline CDR1 MNHNS, CDR2 SASEGT.

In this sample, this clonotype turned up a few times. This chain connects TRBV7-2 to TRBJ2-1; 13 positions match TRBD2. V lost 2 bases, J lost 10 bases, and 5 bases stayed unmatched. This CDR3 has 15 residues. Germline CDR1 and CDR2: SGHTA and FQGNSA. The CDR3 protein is CASSLRTSGSQEQFF. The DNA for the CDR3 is TGTGCCAGCAGCTTACGGACTAGCGGGAGTCAAGAGCAGTTCTTC.

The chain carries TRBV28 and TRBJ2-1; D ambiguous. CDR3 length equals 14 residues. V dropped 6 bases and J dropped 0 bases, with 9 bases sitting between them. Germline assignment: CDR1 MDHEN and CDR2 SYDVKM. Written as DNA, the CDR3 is TGTGCCAGCAGAGCCGACATCTCCTACAATGAGCAGTTCTTC. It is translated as CASRADISYNEQFF.

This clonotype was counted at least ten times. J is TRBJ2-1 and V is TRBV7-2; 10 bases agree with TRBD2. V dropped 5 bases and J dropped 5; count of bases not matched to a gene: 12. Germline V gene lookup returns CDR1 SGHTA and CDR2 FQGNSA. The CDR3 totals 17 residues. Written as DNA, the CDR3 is TGTGCCAGCAGCCGCGGGGTAGCGGGAGGCCTAAACAATGAGCAGTTCTTC. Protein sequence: CASSRGVAGGLNNEQFF.

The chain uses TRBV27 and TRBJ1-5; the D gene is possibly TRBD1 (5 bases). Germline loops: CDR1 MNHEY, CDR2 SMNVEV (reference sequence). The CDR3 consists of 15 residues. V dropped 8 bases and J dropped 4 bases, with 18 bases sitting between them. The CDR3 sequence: CASPPWGRLNQPQHF. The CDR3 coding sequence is TGTGCCAGCCCACCTTGGGGGAGGTTGAATCAGCCCCAGCATTTT.

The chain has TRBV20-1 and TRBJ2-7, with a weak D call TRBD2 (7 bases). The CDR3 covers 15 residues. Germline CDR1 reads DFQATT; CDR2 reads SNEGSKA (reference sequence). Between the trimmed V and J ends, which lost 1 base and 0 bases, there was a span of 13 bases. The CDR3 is CSARVGEGGSYEQYF. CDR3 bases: TGCAGTGCTAGAGTAGGGGAGGGGGGCTCCTACGAGCAGTACTTC.

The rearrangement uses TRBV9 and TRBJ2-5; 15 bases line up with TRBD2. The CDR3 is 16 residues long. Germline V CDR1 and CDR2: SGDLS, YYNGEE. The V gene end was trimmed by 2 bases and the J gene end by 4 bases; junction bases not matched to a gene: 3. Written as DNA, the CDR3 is TGTGCCAGCAGCGTGACGGGACTAGCGGGAGGAGAGACCCAGTACTTC. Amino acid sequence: CASSVTGLAGGETQYF. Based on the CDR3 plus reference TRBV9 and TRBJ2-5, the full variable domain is DSGVTQTPKHLITATGQRVTLRCSPRSGDLSVYWYQQSLDQGLQFLIQYYNGEERAKGNILERFSAQQFPDLHSELNLSSLELGDSALYFCASSVTGLAGGETQYFGPGTRLLVL.